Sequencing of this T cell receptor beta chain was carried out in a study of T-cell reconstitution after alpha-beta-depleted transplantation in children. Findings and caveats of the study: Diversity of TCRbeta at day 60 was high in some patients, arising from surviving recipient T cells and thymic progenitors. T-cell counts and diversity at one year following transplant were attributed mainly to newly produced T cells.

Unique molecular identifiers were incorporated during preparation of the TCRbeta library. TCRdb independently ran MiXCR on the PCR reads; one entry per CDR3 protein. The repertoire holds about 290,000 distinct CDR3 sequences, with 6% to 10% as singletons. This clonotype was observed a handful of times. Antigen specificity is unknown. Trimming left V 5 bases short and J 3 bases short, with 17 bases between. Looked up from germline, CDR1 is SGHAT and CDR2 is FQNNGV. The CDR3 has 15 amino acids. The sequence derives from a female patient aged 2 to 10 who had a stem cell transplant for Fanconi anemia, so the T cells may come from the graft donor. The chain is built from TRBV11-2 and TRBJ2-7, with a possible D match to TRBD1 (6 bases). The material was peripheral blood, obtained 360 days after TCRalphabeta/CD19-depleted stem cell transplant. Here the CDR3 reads CASSHGDTIYYEQYF. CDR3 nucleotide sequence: TGTGCCAGCAGCCACGGGGACACCATTTACTACGAGCAGTACTTC. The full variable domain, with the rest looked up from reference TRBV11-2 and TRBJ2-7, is EAGVAQSPRYKIIEKRQSVAFWCNPISGHATLYWYQQILGQGPKLLIQFQNNGVVDDSQLPKDRFSAERLKGVDSTLKIQPAKLEDSAVYLCASSHGDTIYYEQYFGPGTRLTVT.